This T cell receptor beta chain is drawn from a study of sequential checkpoint blockade in melanoma. Study-wide context: 90 to 95 pretreatment tumor DNA samples were TCRβ immunosequenced. Under 25 patients had matched tumor biopsies before treatment and at week 13 after nivolumab or ipilimumab alone. Overall study findings and caveats: Pretreatment TIL clonality tracked with response in the nivolumab-first arm.

The V segment lost 5 bases and the J segment 3 bases; nucleotides outside the gene matches: 9. The CDR3 has 15 amino acids. The germline V gene has CDR1 MNHGY and CDR2 SAAAGT. Noted treatment: randomized to nivolumab then ipilimumab (arm A) or the reverse (arm B). Clones were read by immunoSEQ multiplex PCR, and TCRdb kept only the in-frame ones, dropping some. The sample has about 13,000 clones; roughly 27% are singletons. Worth noting for this clone: The target antigen is unknown.

This specimen consisted of tumor tissue (inferred from file names), obtained from a patient given nivolumab and ipilimumab in sequence. The receptor was isolated from a human donor with melanoma. The rearrangement joins TRBV6-8 to TRBJ2-7; 8 bases match TRBD1. The CDR3 protein is CASSTRQGFDYEQYF. CDR3 DNA sequence: TGTGCCAGCAGTACGAGACAGGGGTTCGACTACGAGCAGTACTTC.